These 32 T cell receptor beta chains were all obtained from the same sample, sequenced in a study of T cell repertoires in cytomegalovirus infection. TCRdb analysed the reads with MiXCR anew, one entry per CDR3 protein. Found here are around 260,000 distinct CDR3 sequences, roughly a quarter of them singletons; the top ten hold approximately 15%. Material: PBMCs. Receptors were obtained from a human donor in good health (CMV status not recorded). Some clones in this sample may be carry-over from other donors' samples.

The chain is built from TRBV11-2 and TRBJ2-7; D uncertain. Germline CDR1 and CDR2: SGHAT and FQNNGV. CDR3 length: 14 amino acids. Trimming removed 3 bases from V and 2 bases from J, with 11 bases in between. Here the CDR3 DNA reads TGTGCCAGCAGCTTCCAACGGGCAACCTACGAGCAGTACTTC. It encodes CASSFQRATYEQYF.

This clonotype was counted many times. CDR3 sequence (DNA): TGCGCCAGCAGAATACAGCCCATGAACACTGAAGCTTTCTTT. This translates into CASRIQPMNTEAFF. This chain joins TRBV5-1 and TRBJ1-1; no clear D gene. The length of the CDR3 is 14 residues. Germline V gene data show CDR1 as SGHRS and CDR2 as YFSETQ. The V end lost 5 bases, the J end lost 0 bases, and 11 bases lay between the germline ends.

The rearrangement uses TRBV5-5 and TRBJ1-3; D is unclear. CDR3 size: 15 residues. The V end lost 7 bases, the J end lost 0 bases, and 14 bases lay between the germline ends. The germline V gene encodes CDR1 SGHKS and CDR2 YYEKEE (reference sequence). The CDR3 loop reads CASLPWEGSGNTIYF. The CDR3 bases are TGTGCCAGCCTTCCTTGGGAGGGCTCTGGAAACACCATATATTTT.

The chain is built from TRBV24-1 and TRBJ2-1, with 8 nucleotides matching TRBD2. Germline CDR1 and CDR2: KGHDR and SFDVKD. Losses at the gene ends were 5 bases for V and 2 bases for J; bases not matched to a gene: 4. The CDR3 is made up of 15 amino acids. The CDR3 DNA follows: TGTGCCACCAGTGCCCCGCGGGAGGCCTACAATGAGCAGTTCTTC. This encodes CATSAPREAYNEQFF.

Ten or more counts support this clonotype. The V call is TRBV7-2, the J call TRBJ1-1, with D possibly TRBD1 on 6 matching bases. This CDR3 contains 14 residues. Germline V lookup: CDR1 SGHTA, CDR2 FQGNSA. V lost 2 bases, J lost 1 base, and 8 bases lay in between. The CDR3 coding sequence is TGTGCCAGCAGCTTACCGGGGGCGAACACTGAAGCTTTCTTT. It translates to CASSLPGANTEAFF.

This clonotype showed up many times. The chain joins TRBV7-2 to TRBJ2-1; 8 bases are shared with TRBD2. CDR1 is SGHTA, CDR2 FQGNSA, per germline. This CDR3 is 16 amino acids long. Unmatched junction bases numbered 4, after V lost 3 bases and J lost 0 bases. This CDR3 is CASSFSGVNSYNEQFF. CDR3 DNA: TGTGCCAGCAGCTTTAGCGGGGTAAACTCCTACAATGAGCAGTTCTTC.

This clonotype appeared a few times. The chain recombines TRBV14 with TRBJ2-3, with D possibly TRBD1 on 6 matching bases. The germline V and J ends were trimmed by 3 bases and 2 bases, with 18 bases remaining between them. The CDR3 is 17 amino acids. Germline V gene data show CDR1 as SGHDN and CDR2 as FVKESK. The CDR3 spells CASSHNSGTPNTDTQYF. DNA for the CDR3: TGTGCCAGCAGCCACAACTCCGGGACACCTAACACAGATACGCAGTATTTT.

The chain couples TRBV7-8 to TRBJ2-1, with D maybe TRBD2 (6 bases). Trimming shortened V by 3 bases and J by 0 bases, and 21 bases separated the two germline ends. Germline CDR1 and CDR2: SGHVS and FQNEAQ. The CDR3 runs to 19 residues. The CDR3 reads CASSLGSIAVLSSYNEQFF. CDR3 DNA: TGTGCCAGCAGCTTGGGCTCCATAGCGGTGCTGAGCTCCTACAATGAGCAGTTCTTC.

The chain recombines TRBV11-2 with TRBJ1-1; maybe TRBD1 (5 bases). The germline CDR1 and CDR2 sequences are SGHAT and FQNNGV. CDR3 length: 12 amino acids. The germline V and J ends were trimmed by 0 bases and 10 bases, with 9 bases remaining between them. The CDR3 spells CASSLDLGRAFF. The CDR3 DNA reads TGTGCCAGCAGCTTAGATTTGGGGCGAGCTTTCTTT.

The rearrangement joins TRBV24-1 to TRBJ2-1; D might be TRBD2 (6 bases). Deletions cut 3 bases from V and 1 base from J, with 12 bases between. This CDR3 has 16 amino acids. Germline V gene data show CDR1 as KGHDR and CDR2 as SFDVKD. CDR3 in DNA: TGTGCCACCAGTGATCGACTAGGTCTTTCCTACAATGAGCAGTTCTTC. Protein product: CATSDRLGLSYNEQFF.

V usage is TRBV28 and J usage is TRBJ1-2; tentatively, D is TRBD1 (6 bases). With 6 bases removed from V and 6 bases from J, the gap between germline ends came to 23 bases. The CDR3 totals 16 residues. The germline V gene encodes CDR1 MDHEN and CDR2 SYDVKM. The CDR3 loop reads CASRPAGTPAHDGYTF. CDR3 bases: TGTGCCAGCAGGCCCGCCGGGACACCCGCCCACGATGGCTACACCTTC.

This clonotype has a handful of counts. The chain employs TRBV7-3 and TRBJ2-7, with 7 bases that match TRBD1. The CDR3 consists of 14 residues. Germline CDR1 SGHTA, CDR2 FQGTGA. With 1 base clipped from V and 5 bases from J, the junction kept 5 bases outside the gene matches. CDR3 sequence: CASSLSTGVNEQYF. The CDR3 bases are TGTGCCAGCAGCTTAAGTACAGGGGTCAACGAGCAGTACTTC.

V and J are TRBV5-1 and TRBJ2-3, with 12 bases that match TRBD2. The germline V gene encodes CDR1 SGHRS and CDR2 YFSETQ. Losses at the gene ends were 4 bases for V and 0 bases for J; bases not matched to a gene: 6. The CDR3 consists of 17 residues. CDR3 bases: TGCGCCAGCAGCCCAACTAGCGGGGGGACTAGCACAGATACGCAGTATTTT. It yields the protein CASSPTSGGTSTDTQYF. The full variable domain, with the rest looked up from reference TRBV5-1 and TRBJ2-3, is KAGVTQTPRYLIKTRGQQVTLSCSPISGHRSVSWYQQTPGQGLQFLFEYFSETQRNKGNFPGRFSGRQFSNSRSEMNVSTLELGDSALYLCASSPTSGGTSTDTQYFGPGTRLTVL.

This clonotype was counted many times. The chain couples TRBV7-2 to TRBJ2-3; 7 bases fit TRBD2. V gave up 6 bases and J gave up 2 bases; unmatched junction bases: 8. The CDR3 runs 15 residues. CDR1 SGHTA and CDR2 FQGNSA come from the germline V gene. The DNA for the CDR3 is TGTGCCAGCAGTTACCAAGCGGGACTCACAGATACGCAGTATTTT. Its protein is CASSYQAGLTDTQYF.

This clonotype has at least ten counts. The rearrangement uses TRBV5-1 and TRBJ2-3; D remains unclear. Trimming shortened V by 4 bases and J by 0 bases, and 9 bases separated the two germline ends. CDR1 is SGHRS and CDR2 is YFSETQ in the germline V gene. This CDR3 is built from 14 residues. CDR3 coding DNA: TGCGCCAGCAGCCCCCCGGACAGCACAGATACGCAGTATTTT. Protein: CASSPPDSTDTQYF.

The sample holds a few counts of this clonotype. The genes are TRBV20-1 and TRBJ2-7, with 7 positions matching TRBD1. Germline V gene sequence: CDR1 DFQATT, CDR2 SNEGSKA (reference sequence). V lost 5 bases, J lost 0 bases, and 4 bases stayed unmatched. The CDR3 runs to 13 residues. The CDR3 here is CSAGTGVSYEQYF. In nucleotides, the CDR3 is TGCAGTGCTGGAACAGGGGTCTCCTACGAGCAGTACTTC.

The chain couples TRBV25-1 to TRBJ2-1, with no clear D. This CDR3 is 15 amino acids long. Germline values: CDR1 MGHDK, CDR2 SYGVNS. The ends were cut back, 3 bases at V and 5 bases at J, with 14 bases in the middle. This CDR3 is CASSDMVHRDNEQFF. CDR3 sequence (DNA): TGTGCCAGCAGTGACATGGTGCACCGGGACAATGAGCAGTTCTTC.

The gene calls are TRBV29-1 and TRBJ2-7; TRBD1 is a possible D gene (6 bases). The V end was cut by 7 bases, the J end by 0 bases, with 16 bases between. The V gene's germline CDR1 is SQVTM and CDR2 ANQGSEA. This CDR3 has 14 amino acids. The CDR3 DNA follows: TGCAGCGCGACTCTCTTGACAGGCTCCTACGAGCAGTACTTC. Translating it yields CSATLLTGSYEQYF.

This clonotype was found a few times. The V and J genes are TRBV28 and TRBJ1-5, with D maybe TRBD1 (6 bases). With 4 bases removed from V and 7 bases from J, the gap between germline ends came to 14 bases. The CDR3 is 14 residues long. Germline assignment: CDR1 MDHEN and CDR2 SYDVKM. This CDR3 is CASSSQGSGQPQHF. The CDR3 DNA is TGTGCCAGCAGTTCCCAGGGGTCTGGGCAGCCCCAGCATTTT.

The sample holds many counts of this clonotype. The CDR3: CASSSQGQGGSPLHF. As DNA, the CDR3 is TGTGCCAGCAGCTCCCAGGGACAGGGGGGGTCACCCCTCCACTTT. This chain links TRBV7-2 with TRBJ1-6, with 11 bases identical to TRBD1. From germline, CDR1 is SGHTA and CDR2 FQGNSA. After removal of 4 bases from V and 10 bases from J, the junction contained 6 bases not matched to a gene. CDR3 length: 15 residues.

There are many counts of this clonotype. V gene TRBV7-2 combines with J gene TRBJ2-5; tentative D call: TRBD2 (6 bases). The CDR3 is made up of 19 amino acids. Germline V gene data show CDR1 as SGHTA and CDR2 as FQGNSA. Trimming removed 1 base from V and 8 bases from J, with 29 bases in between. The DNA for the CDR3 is TGTGCCAGCAGCTTAGGTGGGGGGAGAGGGGCAGCAAATCCACCAACCCAGTACTTC. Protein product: CASSLGGGRGAANPPTQYF.

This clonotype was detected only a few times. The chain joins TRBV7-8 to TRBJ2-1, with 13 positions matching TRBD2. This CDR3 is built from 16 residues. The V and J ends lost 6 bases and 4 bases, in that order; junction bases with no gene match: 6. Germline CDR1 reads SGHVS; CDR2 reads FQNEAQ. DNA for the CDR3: TGTGCCAGCAGAGAGGGACTAGCGGGGAAATACAATGAGCAGTTCTTC. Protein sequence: CASREGLAGKYNEQFF.

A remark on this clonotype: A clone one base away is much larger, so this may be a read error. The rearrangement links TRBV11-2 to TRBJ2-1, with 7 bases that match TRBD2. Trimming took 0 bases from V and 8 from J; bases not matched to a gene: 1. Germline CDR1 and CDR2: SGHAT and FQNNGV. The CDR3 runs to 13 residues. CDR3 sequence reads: CASSLDGGDEQFF. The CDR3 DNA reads TGTGCCAGCAGCTTAGATGGGGGGGATGAGCAGTTCTTC.

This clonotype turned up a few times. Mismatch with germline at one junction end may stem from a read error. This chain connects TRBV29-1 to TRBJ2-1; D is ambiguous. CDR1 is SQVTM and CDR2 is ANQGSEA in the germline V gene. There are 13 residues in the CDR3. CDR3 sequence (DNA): TGCACCGTTGGTGACTTCCTCTACAATGAGCAGTTCTTC. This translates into CTVGDFLYNEQFF.

CDR3 in DNA: TGTGCCAGCAGGGTAGCGGGACTATCTGGGGCCAACGTCCTGACTTTC. Protein: CASRVAGLSGANVLTF. V is TRBV5-4 and J is TRBJ2-6; 8 bases fit TRBD2. J lost 1 base, V lost 5 bases, and 5 bases had no gene match. CDR1 SGHNT and CDR2 YYREEE come from the germline V gene (reference sequence). The CDR3 loop spans 16 amino acids.

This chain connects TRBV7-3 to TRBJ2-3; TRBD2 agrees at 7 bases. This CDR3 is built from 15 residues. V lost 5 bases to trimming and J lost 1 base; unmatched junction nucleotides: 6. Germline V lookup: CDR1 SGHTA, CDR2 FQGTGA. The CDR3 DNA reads TGTGCCAGCAGCAAGAGAACTAGCGGCACAGATACGCAGTATTTT. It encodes CASSKRTSGTDTQYF.

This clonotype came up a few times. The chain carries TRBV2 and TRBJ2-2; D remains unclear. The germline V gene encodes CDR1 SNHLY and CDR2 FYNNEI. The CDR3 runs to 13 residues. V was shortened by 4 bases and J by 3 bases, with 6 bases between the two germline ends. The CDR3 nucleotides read TGTGCCAGCAGTGGAGATCACACCGGGGAGCTGTTTTTT. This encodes CASSGDHTGELFF.

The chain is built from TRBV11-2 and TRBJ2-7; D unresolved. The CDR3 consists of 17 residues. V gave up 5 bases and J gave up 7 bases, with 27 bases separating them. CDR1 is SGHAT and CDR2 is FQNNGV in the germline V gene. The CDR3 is CASSPGFCRFTNWEQYF. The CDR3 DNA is TGTGCCAGCAGCCCTGGGTTTTGCAGGTTCACTAATTGGGAGCAGTACTTC. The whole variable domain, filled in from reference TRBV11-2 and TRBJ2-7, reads EAGVAQSPRYKIIEKRQSVAFWCNPISGHATLYWYQQILGQGPKLLIQFQNNGVVDDSQLPKDRFSAERLKGVDSTLKIQPAKLEDSAVYLCASSPGFCRFTNWEQYFGPGTRLTVT.

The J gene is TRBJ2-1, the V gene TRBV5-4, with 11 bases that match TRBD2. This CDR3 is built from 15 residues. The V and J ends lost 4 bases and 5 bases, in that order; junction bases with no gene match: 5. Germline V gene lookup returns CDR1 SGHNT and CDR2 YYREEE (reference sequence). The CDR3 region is CASSVGTSGDNEQFF. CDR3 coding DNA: TGTGCCAGCAGCGTCGGGACTAGCGGCGACAATGAGCAGTTCTTC.

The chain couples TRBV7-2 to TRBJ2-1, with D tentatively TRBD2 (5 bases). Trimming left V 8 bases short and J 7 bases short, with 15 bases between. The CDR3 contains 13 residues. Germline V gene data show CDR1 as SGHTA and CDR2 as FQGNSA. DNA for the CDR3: TGTGCCAGCCGTGGACTTCGCGGAAATGAGCAGTTCTTC. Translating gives CASRGLRGNEQFF.

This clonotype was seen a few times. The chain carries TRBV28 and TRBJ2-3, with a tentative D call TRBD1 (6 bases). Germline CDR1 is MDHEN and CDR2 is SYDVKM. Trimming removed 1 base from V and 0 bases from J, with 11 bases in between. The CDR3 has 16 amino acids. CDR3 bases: TGTGCCAGCAGTTTATCACAGGGCCTTAGCACAGATACGCAGTATTTT. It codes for CASSLSQGLSTDTQYF.

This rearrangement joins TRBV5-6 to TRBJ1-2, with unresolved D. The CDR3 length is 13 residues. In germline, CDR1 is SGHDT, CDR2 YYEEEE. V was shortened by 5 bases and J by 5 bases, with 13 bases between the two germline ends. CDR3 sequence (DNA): TGTGCCAGCAGTCCGATGGCGGTGTATGGCTACACCTTC. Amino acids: CASSPMAVYGYTF.